What follows is one TCR beta chain and its context. V gave up 4 bases and J gave up 5 bases; unmatched junction bases: 1. From germline, CDR1 is KGHSH and CDR2 LQKENI. This CDR3 spans 14 amino acids. Some clones are missing from TCRdb's copy, which holds only in-frame ones; the method was immunoSEQ multiplex PCR. The table records some 390,000 clones, about 88% of them present only once. Described treatment: around 19 received Ad26.COV2.S at low or high dose, single or two shots; about 5 received placebo; per-sample allocation not given. The study sampled participants on day 63 after the first vaccine or placebo injection. The data were obtained in a study of Ad26.COV2.S vaccination and SARS-CoV-2 variants. Study details: Each vaccinee took Ad26.COV2.S intramuscularly, once or twice 56 days apart.

This rearrangement joins TRBV18 to TRBJ1-4; 10 nucleotides match TRBD1. Sample: peripheral blood, taken in a trial of Ad26.COV2.S vaccine versus placebo. This clonotype was obtained from a person aged 18-60 years who received the Ad26.COV2.S COVID-19 vaccine or a placebo. The CDR3 sequence is CASSRDRGNEKLFF. CDR3 nucleotides: TGTGCCAGCTCACGGGACAGGGGCAATGAAAAACTGTTTTTT.